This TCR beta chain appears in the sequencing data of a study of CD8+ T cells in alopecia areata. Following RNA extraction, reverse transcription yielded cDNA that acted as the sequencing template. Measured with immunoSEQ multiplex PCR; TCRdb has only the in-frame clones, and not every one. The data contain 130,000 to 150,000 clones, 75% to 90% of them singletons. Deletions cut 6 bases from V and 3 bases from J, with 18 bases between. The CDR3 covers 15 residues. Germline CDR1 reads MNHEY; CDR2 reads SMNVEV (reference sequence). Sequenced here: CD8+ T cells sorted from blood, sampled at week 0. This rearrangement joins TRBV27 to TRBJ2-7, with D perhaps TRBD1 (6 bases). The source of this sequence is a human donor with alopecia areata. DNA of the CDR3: TGTGCCAGCAGCCTAACAGGGACCGGCAACTACGAGCAGTACTTC. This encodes CASSLTGTGNYEQYF.